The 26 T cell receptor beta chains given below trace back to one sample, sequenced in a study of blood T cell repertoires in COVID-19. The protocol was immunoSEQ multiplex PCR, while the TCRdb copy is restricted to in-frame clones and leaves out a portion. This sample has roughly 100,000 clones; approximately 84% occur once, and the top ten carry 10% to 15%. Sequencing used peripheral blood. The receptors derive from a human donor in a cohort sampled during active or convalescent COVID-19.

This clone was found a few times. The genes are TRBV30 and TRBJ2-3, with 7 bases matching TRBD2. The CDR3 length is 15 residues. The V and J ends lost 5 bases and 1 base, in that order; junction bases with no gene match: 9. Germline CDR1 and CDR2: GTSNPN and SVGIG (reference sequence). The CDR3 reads CAWSPGAGGTDTQYF. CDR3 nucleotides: TGTGCCTGGTCCCCCGGTGCGGGGGGCACAGATACGCAGTATTTT.

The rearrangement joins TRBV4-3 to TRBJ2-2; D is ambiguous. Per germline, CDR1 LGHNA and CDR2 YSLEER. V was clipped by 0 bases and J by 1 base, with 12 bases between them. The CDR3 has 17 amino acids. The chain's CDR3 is CASSQEAATLNTGELFF. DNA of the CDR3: TGCGCCAGCAGCCAAGAGGCAGCGACCCTGAACACCGGGGAGCTGTTTTTT.

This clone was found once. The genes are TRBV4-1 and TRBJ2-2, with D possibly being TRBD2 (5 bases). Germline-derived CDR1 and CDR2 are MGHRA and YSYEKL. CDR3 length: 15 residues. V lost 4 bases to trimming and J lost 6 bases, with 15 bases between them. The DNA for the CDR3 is TGCGCCAGCAGCCCGATAGGACTGGTGCCCGGGGAGCTGTTTTTT. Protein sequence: CASSPIGLVPGELFF.

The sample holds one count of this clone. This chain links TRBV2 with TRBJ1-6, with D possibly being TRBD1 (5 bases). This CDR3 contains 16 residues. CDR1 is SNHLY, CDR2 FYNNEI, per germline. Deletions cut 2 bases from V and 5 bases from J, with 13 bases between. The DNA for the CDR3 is TGTGCCAGCAGTGAACAAGCGGGGGGGAATAATTCACCCCTCCACTTT. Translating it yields CASSEQAGGNNSPLHF.

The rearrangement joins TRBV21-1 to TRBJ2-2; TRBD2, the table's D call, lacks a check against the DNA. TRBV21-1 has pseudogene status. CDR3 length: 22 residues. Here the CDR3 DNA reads TGTGCCAGCAGCAAAGGGGGATATAAGGTCCTAGCGGGGGGACCCAACACCGGGGAGCTGTTTTTT. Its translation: CASSKGGYKVLAGGPNTGELFF.

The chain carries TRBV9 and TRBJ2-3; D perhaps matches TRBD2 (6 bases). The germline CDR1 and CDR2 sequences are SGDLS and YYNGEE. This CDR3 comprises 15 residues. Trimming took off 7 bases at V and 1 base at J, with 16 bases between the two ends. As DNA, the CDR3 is TGTGCCAGCGACTTTGGGGGGTCCCGCACAGATACGCAGTATTTT. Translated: CASDFGGSRTDTQYF. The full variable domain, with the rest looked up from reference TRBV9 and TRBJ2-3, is DSGVTQTPKHLITATGQRVTLRCSPRSGDLSVYWYQQSLDQGLQFLIQYYNGEERAKGNILERFSAQQFPDLHSELNLSSLELGDSALYFCASDFGGSRTDTQYFGPGTRLTVL.

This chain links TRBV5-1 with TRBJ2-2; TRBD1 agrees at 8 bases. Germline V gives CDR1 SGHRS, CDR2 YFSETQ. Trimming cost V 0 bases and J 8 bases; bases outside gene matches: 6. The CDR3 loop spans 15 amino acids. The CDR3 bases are TGCGCCAGCAGCTTGGAGGGACAGGACGGTGGGGAGCTGTTTTTT. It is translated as CASSLEGQDGGELFF.

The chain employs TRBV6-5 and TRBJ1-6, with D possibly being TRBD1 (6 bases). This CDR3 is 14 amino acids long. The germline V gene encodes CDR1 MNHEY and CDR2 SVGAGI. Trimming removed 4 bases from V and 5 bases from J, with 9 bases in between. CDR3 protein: CASSSTGNNSPLHF. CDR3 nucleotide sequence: TGTGCCAGCAGTTCCACAGGGAATAATTCACCCCTCCACTTT.

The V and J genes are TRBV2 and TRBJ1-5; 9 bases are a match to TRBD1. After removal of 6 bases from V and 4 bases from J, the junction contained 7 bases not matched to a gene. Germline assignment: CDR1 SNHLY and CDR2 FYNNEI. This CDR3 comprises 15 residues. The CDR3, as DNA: TGTGCCAGCAGAAAGGACAGGGGTGGGAATCAGCCCCAGCATTTT. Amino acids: CASRKDRGGNQPQHF.

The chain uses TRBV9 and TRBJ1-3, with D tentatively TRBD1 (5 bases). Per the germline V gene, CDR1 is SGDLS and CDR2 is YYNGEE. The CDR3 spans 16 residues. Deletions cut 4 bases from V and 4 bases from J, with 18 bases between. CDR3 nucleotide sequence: TGTGCCAGCAGCACCTCCCAGGAGGGGCTCGGAAACACCATATATTTT. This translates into CASSTSQEGLGNTIYF.

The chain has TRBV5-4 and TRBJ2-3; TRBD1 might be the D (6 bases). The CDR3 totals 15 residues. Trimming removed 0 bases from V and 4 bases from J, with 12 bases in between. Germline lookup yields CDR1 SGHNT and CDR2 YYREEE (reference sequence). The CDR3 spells CASSLGQGSADTQYF. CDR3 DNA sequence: TGTGCCAGCAGCTTGGGGCAGGGGTCGGCAGATACGCAGTATTTT.

The CDR3 nucleotides are TGTGCCAGCAGTTTATCACTAGCGGGTGAGCAGTTCTTC. This sequence encodes CASSLSLAGEQFF. V is TRBV27 and J is TRBJ2-1; 9 nucleotides agree with TRBD2. After removal of 0 bases from V and 9 bases from J, the junction contained 0 bases not matched to a gene. The germline gives CDR1 MNHEY, CDR2 SMNVEV (reference sequence). The CDR3 runs to 13 residues.

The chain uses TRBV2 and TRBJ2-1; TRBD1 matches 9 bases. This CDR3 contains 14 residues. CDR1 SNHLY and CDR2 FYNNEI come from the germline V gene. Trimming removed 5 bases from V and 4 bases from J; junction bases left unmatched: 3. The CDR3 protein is CASSRGQGYNEQFF. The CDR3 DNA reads TGTGCCAGCAGTAGGGGACAGGGATACAATGAGCAGTTCTTC. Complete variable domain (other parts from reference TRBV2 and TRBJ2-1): EPEVTQTPSHQVTQMGQEVILRCVPISNHLYFYWYRQILGQKVEFLVSFYNNEISEKSEIFDDQFSVERPDGSNFTLKIRSTKLEDSAMYFCASSRGQGYNEQFFGPGTRLTVL.

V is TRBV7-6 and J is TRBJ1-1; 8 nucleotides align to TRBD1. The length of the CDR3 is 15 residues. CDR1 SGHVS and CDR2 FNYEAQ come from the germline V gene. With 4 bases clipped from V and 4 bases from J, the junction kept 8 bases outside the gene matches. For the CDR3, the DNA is TGTGCCAGCAGCTCTGTGGACAGGGCTGGCACTGAAGCTTTCTTT. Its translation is CASSSVDRAGTEAFF.

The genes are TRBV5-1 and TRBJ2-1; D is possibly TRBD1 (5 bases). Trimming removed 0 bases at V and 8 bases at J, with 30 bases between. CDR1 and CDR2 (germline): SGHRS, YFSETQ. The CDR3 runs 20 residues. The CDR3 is CASSLAGSVGGYRLGDEQFF. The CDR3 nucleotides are TGCGCCAGCAGCTTGGCCGGTTCGGTGGGTGGATACCGTTTAGGGGATGAGCAGTTCTTC. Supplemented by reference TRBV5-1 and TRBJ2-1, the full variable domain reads KAGVTQTPRYLIKTRGQQVTLSCSPISGHRSVSWYQQTPGQGLQFLFEYFSETQRNKGNFPGRFSGRQFSNSRSEMNVSTLELGDSALYLCASSLAGSVGGYRLGDEQFFGPGTRLTVL.

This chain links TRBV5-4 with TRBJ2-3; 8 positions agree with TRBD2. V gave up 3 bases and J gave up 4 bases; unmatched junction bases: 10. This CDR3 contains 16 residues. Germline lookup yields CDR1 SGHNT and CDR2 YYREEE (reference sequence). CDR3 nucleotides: TGTGCCAGCAGCTCCGGGGTAGCGGGGTTGTCAGATACGCAGTATTTT. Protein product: CASSSGVAGLSDTQYF.

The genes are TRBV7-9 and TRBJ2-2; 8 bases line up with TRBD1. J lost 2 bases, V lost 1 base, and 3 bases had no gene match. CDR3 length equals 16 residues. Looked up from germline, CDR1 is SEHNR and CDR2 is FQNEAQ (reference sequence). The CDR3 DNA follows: TGTGCCAGCAGCTTAGGTACAGGGGGAAACACCGGGGAGCTGTTTTTT. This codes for CASSLGTGGNTGELFF.

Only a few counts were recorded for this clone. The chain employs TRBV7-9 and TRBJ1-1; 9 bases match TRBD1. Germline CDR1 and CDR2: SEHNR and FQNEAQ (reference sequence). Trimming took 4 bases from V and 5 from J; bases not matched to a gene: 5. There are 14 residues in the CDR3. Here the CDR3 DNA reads TGTGCCAGCAGCTCGAAGGACAGGGGAACTGAAGCTTTCTTT. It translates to CASSSKDRGTEAFF.

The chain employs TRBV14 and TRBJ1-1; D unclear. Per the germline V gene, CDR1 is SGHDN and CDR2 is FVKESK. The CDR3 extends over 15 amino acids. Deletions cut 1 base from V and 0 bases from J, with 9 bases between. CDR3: CASSQGPRMNTEAFF. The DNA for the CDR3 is TGTGCCAGCAGCCAAGGGCCCCGAATGAACACTGAAGCTTTCTTT.

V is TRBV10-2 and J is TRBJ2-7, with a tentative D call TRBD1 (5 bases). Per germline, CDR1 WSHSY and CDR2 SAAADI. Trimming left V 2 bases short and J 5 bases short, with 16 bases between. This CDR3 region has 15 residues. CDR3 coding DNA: TGCGCCAGCAGTGAGCAACAGGATCCCCCCGACGAGCAGTACTTC. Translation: CASSEQQDPPDEQYF.

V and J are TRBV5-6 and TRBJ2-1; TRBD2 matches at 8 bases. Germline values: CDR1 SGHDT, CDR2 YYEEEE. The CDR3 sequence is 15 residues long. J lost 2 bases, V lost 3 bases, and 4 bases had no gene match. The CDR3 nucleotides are TGTGCCAGCAGCTCCTTAGCGGGGCCCTACAATGAGCAGTTCTTC. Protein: CASSSLAGPYNEQFF.

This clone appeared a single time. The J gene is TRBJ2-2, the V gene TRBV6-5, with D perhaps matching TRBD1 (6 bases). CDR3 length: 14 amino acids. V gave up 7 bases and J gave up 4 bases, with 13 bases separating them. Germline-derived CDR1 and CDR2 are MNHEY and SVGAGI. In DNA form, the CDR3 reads TGTGCCAGCATAGGTACAGGGTCCACCGGGGAGCTGTTTTTT. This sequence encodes CASIGTGSTGELFF.

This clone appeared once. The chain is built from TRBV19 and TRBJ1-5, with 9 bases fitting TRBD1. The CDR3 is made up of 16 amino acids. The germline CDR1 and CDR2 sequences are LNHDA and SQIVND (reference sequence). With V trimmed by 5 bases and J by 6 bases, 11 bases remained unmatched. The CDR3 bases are TGTGCCAGTAGTCTCCGAGGACAGGGGTCGCCTCAGCCCCAGCATTTT. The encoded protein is CASSLRGQGSPQPQHF. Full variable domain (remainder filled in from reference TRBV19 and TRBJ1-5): DGGITQSPKYLFRKEGQNVTLSCEQNLNHDAMYWYRQDPGQGLRLIYYSQIVNDFQKGDIAEGYSVSREKKESFPLTVTSAQKNPTAFYLCASSLRGQGSPQPQHFGDGTRLSIL.

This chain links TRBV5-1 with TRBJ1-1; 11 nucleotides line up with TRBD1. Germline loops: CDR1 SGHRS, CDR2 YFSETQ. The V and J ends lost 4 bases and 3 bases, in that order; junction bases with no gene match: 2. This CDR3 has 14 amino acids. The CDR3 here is CASSQGQGDTEAFF. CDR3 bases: TGCGCCAGCAGCCAGGGACAGGGGGACACTGAAGCTTTCTTT.

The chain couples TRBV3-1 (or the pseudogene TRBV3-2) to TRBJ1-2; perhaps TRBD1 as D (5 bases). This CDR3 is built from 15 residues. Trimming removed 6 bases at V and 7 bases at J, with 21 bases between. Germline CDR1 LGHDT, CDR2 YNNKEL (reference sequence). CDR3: CASRERRGAEGGYTF. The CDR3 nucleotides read TGTGCCAGCAGGGAACGCCGCGGGGCCGAGGGTGGCTACACCTTC.

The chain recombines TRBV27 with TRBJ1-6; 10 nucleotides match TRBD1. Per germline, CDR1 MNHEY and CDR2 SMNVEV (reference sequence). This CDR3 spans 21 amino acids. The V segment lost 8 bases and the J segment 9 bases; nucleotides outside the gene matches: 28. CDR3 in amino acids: CASLTSPRNRDRGSMVSPLHF. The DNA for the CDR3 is TGTGCCAGCCTTACATCCCCCCGGAACCGGGACAGGGGTTCGATGGTTTCACCCCTCCACTTT.